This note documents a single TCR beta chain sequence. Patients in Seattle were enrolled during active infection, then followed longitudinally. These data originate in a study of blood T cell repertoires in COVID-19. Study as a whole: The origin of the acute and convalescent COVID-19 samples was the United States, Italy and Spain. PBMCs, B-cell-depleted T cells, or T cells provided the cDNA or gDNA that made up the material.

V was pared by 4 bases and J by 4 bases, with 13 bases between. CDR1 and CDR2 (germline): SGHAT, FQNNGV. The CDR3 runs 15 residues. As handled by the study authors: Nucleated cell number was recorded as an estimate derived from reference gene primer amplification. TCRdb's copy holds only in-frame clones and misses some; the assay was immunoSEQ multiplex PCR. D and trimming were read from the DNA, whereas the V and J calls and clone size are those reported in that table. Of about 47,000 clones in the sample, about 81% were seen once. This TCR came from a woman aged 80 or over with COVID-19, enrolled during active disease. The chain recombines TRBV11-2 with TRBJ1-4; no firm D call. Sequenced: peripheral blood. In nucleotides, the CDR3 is TGTGCCAGCAGCTCCGGGGTGATAGTTAATGAAAAACTGTTTTTT. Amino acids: CASSSGVIVNEKLFF.